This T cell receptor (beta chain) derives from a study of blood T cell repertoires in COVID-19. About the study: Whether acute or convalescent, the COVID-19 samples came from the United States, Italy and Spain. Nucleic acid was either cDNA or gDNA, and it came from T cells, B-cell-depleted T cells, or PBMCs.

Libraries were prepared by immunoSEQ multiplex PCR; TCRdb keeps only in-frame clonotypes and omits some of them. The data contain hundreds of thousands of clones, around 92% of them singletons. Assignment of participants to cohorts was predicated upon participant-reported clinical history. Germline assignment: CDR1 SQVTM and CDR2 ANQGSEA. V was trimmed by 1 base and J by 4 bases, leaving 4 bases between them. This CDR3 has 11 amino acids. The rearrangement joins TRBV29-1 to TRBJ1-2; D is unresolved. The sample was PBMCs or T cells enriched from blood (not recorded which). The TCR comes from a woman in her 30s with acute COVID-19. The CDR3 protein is CSVEGAYGYTF. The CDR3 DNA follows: TGCAGCGTTGAAGGGGCCTATGGCTACACCTTC.